This T cell receptor beta chain originates from a study of CD8+CD57+ T cells in acquired aplastic anemia. Study details: Across the sorted CD4+ and CD8+ cells, DNA amounts averaged approximately 3 ug.

Patients included in sequencing had previously demonstrated CD8+CD57+ cell expansion by flow cytometry. Severe acquired aplastic anemia was present in every patient. The blood sampling took place in patients who had so far received no therapy. Study-wide results and limits: Patients showed no significant difference from controls in CD8+ Simpson's diversity.

Germline CDR1 SEHNR, CDR2 FQNEAQ (reference sequence). V was clipped by 7 bases and J by 9 bases, with 13 bases between them. The CDR3 runs to 13 residues. Worth noting for this clonotype: The antigen is unknown.

The study profiled TCR beta VDJ and CDR3 using genomic DNA as template. One entry per CDR3 protein, called by TCRdb with MiXCR from the reads. The sample lists fewer than 200,000 distinct CDR3 sequences, roughly 50% occurring once. This sequence joins TRBV7-9 and TRBJ1-6; tentatively, D is TRBD1 (6 bases). The sequence derives from a human donor with aplastic anemia. The specimen sequenced was sorted CD4+, CD8+, or CD8+CD57+ T cells (not recorded which) from PBMCs. CDR3 bases: TGTGCCAGCATTGGAGCACAGGGTTCACCCCTCCACTTT. Translation gives CASIGAQGSPLHF.